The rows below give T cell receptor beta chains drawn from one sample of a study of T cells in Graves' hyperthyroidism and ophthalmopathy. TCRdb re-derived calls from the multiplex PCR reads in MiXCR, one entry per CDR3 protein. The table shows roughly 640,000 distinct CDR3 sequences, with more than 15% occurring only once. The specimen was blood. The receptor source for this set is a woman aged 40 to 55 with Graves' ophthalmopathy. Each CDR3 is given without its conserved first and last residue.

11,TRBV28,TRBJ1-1,AGPGQVNTEAF
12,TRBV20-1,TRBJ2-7,SARLAGVSYEQY
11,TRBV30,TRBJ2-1,AWSVTWWDEQF
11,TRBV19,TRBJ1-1,ASSIGTAGEAF
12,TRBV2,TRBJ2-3,ASSERQAGNTQY
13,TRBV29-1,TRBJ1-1,SVGRGPGVNTEAF
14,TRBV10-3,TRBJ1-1,AISTGTGIENTEAF
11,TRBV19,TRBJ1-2,ASSTTDYYGYT
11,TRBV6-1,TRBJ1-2,ASRYRLNYGYT
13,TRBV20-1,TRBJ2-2,SASYGGANTGELF
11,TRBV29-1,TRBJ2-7,SVERRDTYEQY
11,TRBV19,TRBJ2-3,ASSTTQGWTQY
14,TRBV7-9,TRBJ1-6,ASSLETGRANSPLH
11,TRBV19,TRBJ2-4,ASSTGTGNIQY
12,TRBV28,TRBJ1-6,ASRSGGNNSPLH
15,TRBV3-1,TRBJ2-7,ASSQEHSGRATYEQY
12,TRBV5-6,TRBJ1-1,ASSSGRRGTEAF
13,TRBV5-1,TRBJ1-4,ASRSGTGDGEKLF
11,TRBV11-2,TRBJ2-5,ASTFGVGETQY
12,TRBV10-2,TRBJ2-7,ASRTSGLTYEQY
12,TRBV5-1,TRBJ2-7,ASGVAGTVYEQY
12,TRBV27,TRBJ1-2,ASSLSGNNYGYT